One and the same sample provided the 2 T cell receptor beta chains below, sequenced in a study of cytotoxic CD8 clonotypes in ibrutinib-treated CLL. Sequencing used immunoSEQ multiplex PCR; TCRdb keeps in-frame clones, though not all of them. The table lists approximately 53,000 clones, around four fifths of them singletons. Here the sequenced sample was PBMCs, taken after 24 months of ibrutinib treatment. The receptor set was obtained from a human donor with chronic lymphocytic leukemia.

The genes are TRBV25-1 and TRBJ2-3; no definite D call. Trimming stripped 1 base from V and 6 bases from J, with 17 bases between. Germline-derived CDR1 and CDR2 are MGHDK and SYGVNS. The CDR3 covers 16 residues. CDR3 loop: CASSEFNSGKLDTQYF. The CDR3 coding sequence is TGTGCCAGCAGTGAATTTAATTCTGGGAAGTTGGATACGCAGTATTTT.

This chain joins TRBV4-1 and TRBJ2-3; no firm D call. The ends were cut back, 4 bases at V and 2 bases at J, with 10 bases in the middle. The CDR3 runs 14 residues. Germline V gene sequence: CDR1 MGHRA, CDR2 YSYEKL. CDR3 in amino acids: CASSLILVTDTQYF. The CDR3 DNA reads as TGCGCCAGCAGCCTAATCCTCGTCACAGATACGCAGTATTTT.